A few counts support the clone carrying this TCR beta chain. The data were taken from a study of blood T cells in healthy people across ages. Ranging in age from roughly 6 to 90, the donors were healthy Caucasian individuals from Russia. CDR3 length: 14 amino acids. Germline V lookup: CDR1 SGHAT, CDR2 FQDESV (reference sequence). The V gene lost 4 bases and the J gene lost 4 bases, with 12 bases spanning the gap. Combining a sample-barcoded 5' primer with a J-beta primer mix, a second PCR ran for 7 to 11 cycles. Every single cDNA molecule received a tag from a template-switch adaptor with 12 random nucleotides. Sequencing of every sample gave 2.5 million or more CDR3-containing paired-end reads. From the 5' RACE reads, TCRdb called clonotypes with MiXCR, one entry per CDR3 protein. The data contain roughly 930,000 distinct CDR3 sequences, around 49% of them singletons.

The V gene is TRBV11-1, the J gene TRBJ2-3; D may be TRBD2 (6 bases). The receptor was derived from a man aged 25-45 years in good health. The sample was blood. CDR3 sequence: CASSWRDISDTQYF. CDR3 in DNA: TGTGCCAGCAGCTGGAGGGATATTTCAGATACGCAGTATTTT.